This record covers a single T cell receptor (beta chain). Trimming left V 3 bases short and J 4 bases short, with 15 bases between. The germline gives CDR1 SGHAT, CDR2 FQNNGV. The CDR3 totals 15 residues. The sample originates from a study of blood T cells in healthy people across ages. Study as a whole: Capture via template switching afforded approximately one barcoded beta molecule per two T cells.

With a J-beta primer mix and a sample-barcoded 5' primer, a second PCR ran roughly 6 to 11 cycles. Each CDR3 protein is one row after TCRdb ran MiXCR on the 5' RACE reads. Here the sample spans approximately 800,000 distinct CDR3 sequences, around 34% being singletons. Sequenced material: blood. This chain joins TRBV11-2 and TRBJ2-5, with D perhaps TRBD1 or TRBD2 (6 bases each). The TCR comes from a man in his late teens or twenties in good health. The CDR3: CASSFQFRGGETQYF. The CDR3 DNA follows: TGTGCCAGCAGCTTCCAATTCAGGGGAGGAGAGACCCAGTACTTC.